This T cell receptor (beta chain) came from a study of T cells in localized non-small cell lung cancer. Study results and caveats: Of the tissues analyzed, uninvolved adjacent lung showed maximal T cell clonality, greater than tumor. Appearance in adjacent lung was seen for a median about 59 of the top 100 tumor clones.

In its sample, this clone was seen a few times. Its antigen is undetermined. Using immunoSEQ multiplex PCR, the repertoire was profiled, and TCRdb retains in-frame clones only, with some absent. The sample records tens of thousands of clones, about 84% being singletons. This CDR3 has 13 amino acids. Germline assignment: CDR1 LGHNT and CDR2 FRNRAP. Trimming took off 6 bases at V and 1 base at J, with 9 bases between the two ends. The clonotype was recovered from a female donor of 60 years or more with stage I lung adenocarcinoma. Sequenced material: peripheral blood, taken before any cancer treatment. The chain uses TRBV12-5 and TRBJ1-1; D is perhaps TRBD1 (5 bases). CDR3 sequence reads: CASGSQGNTEAFF. As DNA, the CDR3 is TGTGCTAGTGGCAGTCAGGGGAACACTGAAGCTTTCTTT.